These 28 T cell receptor beta chains were all obtained from the same sample, sequenced in a study of cytomegalovirus exposure and HLA in healthy donors. Method: immunoSEQ multiplex PCR; TCRdb's copy keeps in-frame clones and lacks some. The sample contains about 160,000 clones, about 95% of which appear only once. Sequencing was carried out using PBMCs. These receptors were obtained from a woman under 30 in good health and CMV-seronegative.

This clone was recorded only once. Here the CDR3 reads CASSQDRGGEETQYF. CDR3 coding DNA: TGTGCCAGCAGCCAAGATCGGGGGGGCGAGGAGACCCAGTACTTC. V is TRBV4-2 and J is TRBJ2-5, with 8 nucleotides matching TRBD2. The CDR3 covers 15 residues. V gave up 0 bases and J gave up 5 bases; unmatched junction bases: 5. CDR1 and CDR2 (germline): LGHNA, YNFKEQ.

V and J are TRBV4-2 and TRBJ1-5, with D hard to call. V lost 0 bases and J 3 bases, leaving 9 bases between the germline ends. The germline V gene encodes CDR1 LGHNA and CDR2 YNFKEQ. The CDR3 spans 15 residues. This CDR3 reads CASSQEARSNQPQHF. Written as DNA, the CDR3 is TGTGCCAGCAGCCAAGAAGCGCGTTCCAATCAGCCCCAGCATTTT.

This chain uses TRBV5-5 with TRBJ2-1, with D uncertain. V lost 5 bases, J lost 7 bases, and 16 bases lay in between. CDR1 is SGHKS and CDR2 is YYEKEE in the germline V gene (reference sequence). The length of the CDR3 is 14 residues. CDR3 region: CASRMEPWLNEQFF. The CDR3 DNA is TGTGCCAGCAGGATGGAGCCCTGGCTAAATGAGCAGTTCTTC.

This sequence joins TRBV30 and TRBJ1-3; 7 bases match TRBD1. The CDR3 extends over 13 amino acids. Germline V gene data show CDR1 as GTSNPN and CDR2 as SVGIG (reference sequence). J was trimmed by 0 bases and V by 6 bases; bases with no gene match: 2. CDR3 coding DNA: TGTGCCTGCCGACAGGGCTCTGGAAACACCATATATTTT. Translated: CACRQGSGNTIYF.

The chain links TRBV7-9 to TRBJ1-4, with D perhaps TRBD1 (6 bases). The ends were cut back, 6 bases at V and 8 bases at J, with 16 bases in the middle. This CDR3 region has 14 residues. The germline V gene encodes CDR1 SEHNR and CDR2 FQNEAQ (reference sequence). CDR3 sequence (DNA): TGTGCCAGCAGACAGGGTTTGCAGCAGGAAAAACTGTTTTTT. This codes for CASRQGLQQEKLFF.

The chain combines TRBV19 with TRBJ1-1; TRBD1 is a possible D gene (5 bases). The germline V gene has CDR1 LNHDA and CDR2 SQIVND (reference sequence). Deletions cut 3 bases from V and 5 bases from J, with 10 bases between. The CDR3 has 13 amino acids. The CDR3 nucleotides are TGTGCCAGTAGTATTGCAGGGTGGACTGAAGCTTTCTTT. It yields the protein CASSIAGWTEAFF.

The rearrangement links TRBV30 to TRBJ1-5, with 8 positions matching TRBD1. From germline, CDR1 is GTSNPN and CDR2 SVGIG (reference sequence). Trimming at V came to 6 bases and at J to 2 bases, leaving 6 bases not matched to a gene. The CDR3 is 14 residues long. Here the CDR3 reads CACGQGLGNQPQHF. CDR3 nucleotides: TGTGCCTGCGGACAGGGCCTTGGCAATCAGCCCCAGCATTTT.

The chain is built from TRBV6-5 and TRBJ1-3; a weak D match, TRBD1 (6 bases). V gave up 0 bases and J gave up 4 bases, with 10 bases separating them. Germline lookup yields CDR1 MNHEY and CDR2 SVGAGI. The CDR3 contains 15 residues. CDR3 sequence: CASSYSGTQGNTIYF. As DNA, the CDR3 is TGTGCCAGCAGTTACTCCGGGACACAGGGAAACACCATATATTTT.

The CDR3 sequence is CSVSEGGSGELFF. The CDR3, as DNA: TGCAGCGTTTCGGAGGGAGGGTCCGGGGAGCTGTTTTTT. This chain joins TRBV29-1 and TRBJ2-2, with 7 bases fitting TRBD2. The CDR3 sequence is 13 residues long. Germline CDR1 is SQVTM and CDR2 is ANQGSEA. Trimming took 5 bases from V and 6 from J; bases not matched to a gene: 6.

This clone was seen just once. The V gene is TRBV6-5, the J gene TRBJ1-2; D remains ambiguous. CDR3 length: 14 residues. V lost 3 bases and J lost 2, with 10 bases in between. Germline V gene sequence: CDR1 MNHEY, CDR2 SVGAGI. CDR3 sequence reads: CASSYGAGNYGYTF. As DNA, the CDR3 is TGTGCCAGCAGTTATGGTGCGGGGAACTATGGCTACACCTTC.

This clone was detected once. The chain is built from TRBV7-9 and TRBJ2-2, with TRBD1 matching over 12 bases. V was pared by 5 bases and J by 2 bases, with 3 bases of the junction left unmatched. Germline V gene sequence: CDR1 SEHNR, CDR2 FQNEAQ (reference sequence). This CDR3 is 16 amino acids long. The CDR3 DNA sequence: TGTGCCAGCAGCCTAGGGACAGGGGGCAACACCGGGGAGCTGTTTTTT. It encodes CASSLGTGGNTGELFF. Supplemented by reference TRBV7-9 and TRBJ2-2, the full variable domain reads DTGVSQNPRHKITKRGQNVTFRCDPISEHNRLYWYRQTLGQGPEFLTYFQNEAQLEKSRLLSDRFSAERPKGSFSTLEIQRTEQGDSAMYLCASSLGTGGNTGELFFGEGSRLTVL.

The V and J genes are TRBV6-6 and TRBJ1-1; 8 nucleotides line up with TRBD1. The junction had 4 bases not matched to a gene; V was cut back by 8 bases and J by 2 bases. Germline V CDR1 and CDR2: MNHNY, SVGAGI (reference sequence). CDR3 length: 13 amino acids. The CDR3 bases are TGTGCCAGCGGCGGACAGGGTAACACTGAAGCTTTCTTT. The encoded protein is CASGGQGNTEAFF.

This clone has only one observation. J is TRBJ1-6 and V is TRBV9; unclear D gene. The germline V and J ends were trimmed by 3 bases and 12 bases, with 13 bases remaining between them. The CDR3 loop spans 13 amino acids. Germline V gene sequence: CDR1 SGDLS, CDR2 YYNGEE. CDR3 nucleotide sequence: TGTGCCAGCAGCGCAAACAGTGATCGACCCCTCCACTTT. It yields the protein CASSANSDRPLHF. Based on the CDR3 plus reference TRBV9 and TRBJ1-6, the full variable domain is DSGVTQTPKHLITATGQRVTLRCSPRSGDLSVYWYQQSLDQGLQFLIQYYNGEERAKGNILERFSAQQFPDLHSELNLSSLELGDSALYFCASSANSDRPLHFGNGTRLTVT.

J is TRBJ2-3 and V is TRBV9; D might be TRBD2 (5 bases). Germline values: CDR1 SGDLS, CDR2 YYNGEE. This CDR3 region has 15 residues. The germline V and J ends were trimmed by 0 bases and 0 bases, with 8 bases remaining between them. The DNA of the CDR3 is TGTGCCAGCAGCGTAGTAGCGCGGAGCACAGATACGCAGTATTTT. This encodes CASSVVARSTDTQYF.

The J gene is TRBJ2-7, the V gene TRBV19; D is possibly TRBD1 (5 bases). CDR1 and CDR2 from the germline V gene are LNHDA and SQIVND (reference sequence). This CDR3 has 15 residues. With 5 bases removed from V and 0 bases from J, the gap between germline ends came to 14 bases. CDR3 sequence: CASSEHLQVSYEQYF. CDR3 nucleotides: TGTGCCAGTAGTGAACACCTACAGGTCTCCTACGAGCAGTACTTC.

This clone appeared a single time. The J gene is TRBJ1-5, the V gene TRBV15, with a weak D call TRBD1 (5 bases). Germline-derived CDR1 and CDR2 are LNHNV and YYDKDF (reference sequence). Trimming left V 1 base short and J 7 bases short, with 14 bases between. The CDR3 has 15 residues. CDR3 in DNA: TGTGCCACCAGCAGAGGTAGGGGCTTAGGGCAGCCCCAGCATTTT. Translated, it gives CATSRGRGLGQPQHF.

The chain recombines TRBV11-3 with TRBJ2-1; 7 bases are a match to TRBD2. The CDR3 length is 13 residues. The germline CDR1 and CDR2 sequences are SGHNT and YENEEA. The V and J ends lost 1 base and 10 bases, in that order; junction bases with no gene match: 4. CDR3 in amino acids: CASSLGIAGEQFF. The CDR3 DNA reads as TGTGCCAGCAGCTTAGGGATAGCGGGCGAGCAGTTCTTC.

This clone was recorded only once. The rearrangement joins TRBV7-2 to TRBJ1-1; no clear D gene. The CDR3 is 14 residues long. The V end was cut by 2 bases, the J end by 0 bases, with 7 bases between. Germline lookup yields CDR1 SGHTA and CDR2 FQGNSA. This CDR3 reads CASSLYAVNTEAFF. DNA of the CDR3: TGTGCCAGCAGCTTATACGCGGTGAACACTGAAGCTTTCTTT.

The chain has TRBV7-9 and TRBJ2-1; 7 bases are a match to TRBD2. This CDR3 is built from 15 residues. CDR1 is SEHNR, CDR2 FQNEAQ, per germline (reference sequence). V trimming: 4 bases; J trimming: 0 bases; junction bases outside the gene matches: 3. The CDR3 spells CASSSRLASYNEQFF. CDR3 in DNA: TGTGCCAGCAGCTCGAGACTAGCCTCCTACAATGAGCAGTTCTTC.

The rearrangement uses TRBV2 and TRBJ2-5; 10 bases match TRBD2. The CDR3 has 14 residues. Per germline, CDR1 SNHLY and CDR2 FYNNEI. V shed 3 bases, J shed 4 bases, and the junction held 2 bases outside the gene matches. The CDR3 nucleotides read TGTGCCAGCAGTGAGGCTAGCGGGGGAGAGACCCAGTACTTC. This encodes CASSEASGGETQYF.

Regarding this clone: Other DNA sequences in this specimen translate into the identical CDR3. The V gene is TRBV9, the J gene TRBJ1-2; tentative D call: TRBD1 (6 bases). Germline V gives CDR1 SGDLS, CDR2 YYNGEE. Deletions cut 3 bases from V and 2 bases from J, with 11 bases between. The CDR3 has 14 residues. CDR3 coding DNA: TGTGCCAGCAGCGGACAACAGGGCAACTATGGCTACACCTTC. Protein: CASSGQQGNYGYTF.

V usage is TRBV25-1 and J usage is TRBJ2-2, with D unclear. This CDR3 region has 15 residues. Germline CDR1 is MGHDK and CDR2 is SYGVNS. Trimming pared 6 bases from V and 3 bases from J, leaving 14 bases between. Here the CDR3 DNA reads TGTGCCAGCAGCTCCTACACCGCGGACACCGGGGAGCTGTTTTTT. Translating it yields CASSSYTADTGELFF.

The chain recombines TRBV5-4 with TRBJ2-7; 14 bases fit TRBD2. The germline V gene encodes CDR1 SGHNT and CDR2 YYREEE (reference sequence). This CDR3 contains 15 residues. The J segment lost 3 bases and the V segment lost 3 bases, leaving 2 bases of the junction unmatched. As DNA, the CDR3 is TGTGCCAGCAGCTGGGGACTAGCGGGGGACTACGAGCAGTACTTC. Its translation is CASSWGLAGDYEQYF.

V is TRBV7-9 and J is TRBJ1-2; no clear D. The V gene's germline CDR1 is SEHNR and CDR2 FQNEAQ (reference sequence). Trimming shortened V by 0 bases and J by 4 bases, and 9 bases separated the two germline ends. CDR3 length: 14 amino acids. CDR3 in DNA: TGTGCCAGCAGCTTAGCGAGCTTATCCTATGGCTACACCTTC. This translates into CASSLASLSYGYTF.

This sequence joins TRBV4-1 and TRBJ2-7; no definite D call. V gave up 0 bases and J gave up 0 bases, with 9 bases separating them. This CDR3 comprises 15 residues. From germline, CDR1 is MGHRA and CDR2 YSYEKL. The CDR3 DNA reads as TGCGCCAGCAGCCAAGAAAAGACAAGCTCCTACGAGCAGTACTTC. This gives the protein CASSQEKTSSYEQYF.

This clone has just one count. The chain has TRBV18 and TRBJ2-5; 15 bases line up with TRBD2. V lost 6 bases, J lost 0 bases, and 5 bases stayed unmatched. Germline loops: CDR1 KGHSH, CDR2 LQKENI. The CDR3 consists of 17 residues. CDR3 nucleotide sequence: TGTGCCAGCTCTGGAGGGACTAGCGGGGGGTACCAAGAGACCCAGTACTTC. Protein sequence: CASSGGTSGGYQETQYF.

This chain uses TRBV11-2 with TRBJ2-7, with unresolved D. V lost 7 bases to trimming and J lost 0 bases, with 4 bases between them. This CDR3 has 11 residues. Per germline, CDR1 SGHAT and CDR2 FQNNGV. CDR3 sequence (DNA): TGTGCCAGCACCGGCTCCTACGAGCAGTACTTC. This sequence encodes CASTGSYEQYF.

The count of this clone is one. This CDR3 reads CASGDSNSNQPQHF. The CDR3 DNA reads TGTGCCAGCGGCGACAGTAATAGCAATCAGCCCCAGCATTTT. The chain uses TRBV6-5 and TRBJ1-5, with D possibly TRBD1 on 5 matching bases. This CDR3 has 14 amino acids. CDR1 MNHEY and CDR2 SVGAGI come from the germline V gene. Trimming removed 8 bases at V and 0 bases at J, with 11 bases between.